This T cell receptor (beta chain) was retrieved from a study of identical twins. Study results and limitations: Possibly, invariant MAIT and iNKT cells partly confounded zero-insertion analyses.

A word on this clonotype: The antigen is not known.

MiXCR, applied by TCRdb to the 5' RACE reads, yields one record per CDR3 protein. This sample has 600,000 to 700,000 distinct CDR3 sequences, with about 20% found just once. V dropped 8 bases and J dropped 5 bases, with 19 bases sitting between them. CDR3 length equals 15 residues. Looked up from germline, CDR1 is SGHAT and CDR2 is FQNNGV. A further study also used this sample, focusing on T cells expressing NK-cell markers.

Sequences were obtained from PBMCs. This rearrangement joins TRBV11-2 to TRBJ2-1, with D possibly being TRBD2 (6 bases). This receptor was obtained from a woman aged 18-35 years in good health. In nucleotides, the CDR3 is TGTGCCAGCCGACGGGTTGGGGGACTGAACAATGAGCAGTTCTTC. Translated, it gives CASRRVGGLNNEQFF.